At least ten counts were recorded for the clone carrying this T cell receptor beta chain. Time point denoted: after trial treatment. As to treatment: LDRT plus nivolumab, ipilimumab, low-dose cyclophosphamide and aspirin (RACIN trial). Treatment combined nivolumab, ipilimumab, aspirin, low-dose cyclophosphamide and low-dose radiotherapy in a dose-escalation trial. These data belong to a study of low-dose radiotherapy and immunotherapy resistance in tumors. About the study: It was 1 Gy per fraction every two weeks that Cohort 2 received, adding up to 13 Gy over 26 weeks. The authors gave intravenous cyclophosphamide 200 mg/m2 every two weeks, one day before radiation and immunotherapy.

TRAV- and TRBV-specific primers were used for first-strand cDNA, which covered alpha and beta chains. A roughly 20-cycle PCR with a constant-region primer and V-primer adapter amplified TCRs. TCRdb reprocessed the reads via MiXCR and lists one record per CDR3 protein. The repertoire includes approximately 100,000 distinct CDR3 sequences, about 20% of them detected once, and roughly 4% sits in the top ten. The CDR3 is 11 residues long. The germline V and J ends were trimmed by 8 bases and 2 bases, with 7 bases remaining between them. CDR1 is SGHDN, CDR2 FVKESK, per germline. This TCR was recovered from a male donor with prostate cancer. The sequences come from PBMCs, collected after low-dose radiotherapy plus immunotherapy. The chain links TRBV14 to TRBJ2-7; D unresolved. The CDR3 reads CASGLTYEQYF. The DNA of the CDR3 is TGTGCCAGCGGTCTAACCTACGAGCAGTACTTC.